The next 29 T cell receptor beta chains were all read from a single sample in a study of T cell responses to AZD1222 COVID-19 vaccine. Sequencing used immunoSEQ multiplex PCR; TCRdb keeps in-frame clones, though not all of them. Among over 100,000 clones listed, around nine tenths were seen once. Material: peripheral blood, obtained on day 0 of AZD1222 vaccination. These receptor sequences come from an adult in good health.

J is TRBJ1-5 and V is TRBV7-3; TRBD1 aligns across 8 bases. This CDR3 has 15 residues. The ends lost 3 bases at V and 4 bases at J; junction bases unmatched: 5. The germline gives CDR1 SGHTA, CDR2 FQGTGA. The CDR3, as DNA: TGTGCCAGCAGCTTTCGGACAGGGAGAAATCAGCCCCAGCATTTT. This codes for CASSFRTGRNQPQHF.

This clone was detected only once. The chain links TRBV19 to TRBJ1-5, with D hard to call. This CDR3 comprises 14 residues. V shed 6 bases and J shed 7 bases, with 16 bases lying between them. Germline CDR1 reads LNHDA; CDR2 reads SQIVND (reference sequence). The CDR3 DNA sequence: TGTGCCAGTAGGGATGCGAGGACGTCCCAGCCCCAGCATTTT. Its protein product is CASRDARTSQPQHF.

The chain uses TRBV6-5 and TRBJ2-7, with 7 bases fitting TRBD2. The CDR3 is made up of 14 amino acids. Germline CDR1 MNHEY, CDR2 SVGAGI. V dropped 7 bases and J dropped 1; count of bases not matched to a gene: 7. CDR3 coding DNA: TGTGCCAGCATCCCACGGGGGGAGTCCTACGAGCAGTACTTC. Protein sequence: CASIPRGESYEQYF.

This chain links TRBV3-1 (or the pseudogene TRBV3-2) with TRBJ1-6, with D perhaps matching TRBD1 (5 bases). From germline, CDR1 is LGHDT and CDR2 YNNKEL (reference sequence). Trimming removed 1 base from V and 6 bases from J, with 10 bases in between. The CDR3 is 15 amino acids. The CDR3 DNA reads TGTGCCAGCAGCCAAGTTCGGCAGGGTAATTCACCCCTCCACTTT. This translates into CASSQVRQGNSPLHF.

The rearrangement links TRBV29-1 to TRBJ1-6; 9 nucleotides line up with TRBD1. CDR3 length: 13 amino acids. After removal of 6 bases from V and 7 bases from J, the junction contained 4 bases not matched to a gene. Germline-derived CDR1 and CDR2 are SQVTM and ANQGSEA. CDR3 bases: TGCAGCGTCTCCGGGACAGGGAATTCACCCCTCCACTTT. Translation gives CSVSGTGNSPLHF. Full variable domain (rest looked up from reference TRBV29-1 and TRBJ1-6): SAVISQKPSRDICQRGTSLTIQCQVDSQVTMMFWYRQQPGQSLTLIATANQGSEATYESGFVIDKFPISRPNLTFSTLTVSNMSPEDSSIYLCSVSGTGNSPLHFGNGTRLTVT.

The chain is built from TRBV5-6 and TRBJ1-5; D is unclear. The CDR3 has 15 amino acids. Germline loops: CDR1 SGHDT, CDR2 YYEEEE. The V end was cut by 2 bases, the J end by 0 bases, with 9 bases between. The CDR3 DNA follows: TGTGCCAGCAGCTTATTCTCTTATAGCAATCAGCCCCAGCATTTT. Encoded protein: CASSLFSYSNQPQHF.

This clone was seen a handful of times. The chain has TRBV3-1 (or the pseudogene TRBV3-2) and TRBJ1-1; D remains ambiguous. There are 17 residues in the CDR3. Deletions cut 2 bases from V and 1 base from J, with 17 bases between. The germline gives CDR1 LGHDT, CDR2 YNNKEL (reference sequence). In DNA form, the CDR3 reads TGTGCCAGCAGCCAATTTAGTCCAAGAAGAGCGAACACTGAAGCTTTCTTT. Translating gives CASSQFSPRRANTEAFF.

V usage is TRBV12-5 and J usage is TRBJ1-1; D is ambiguous. This CDR3 region has 15 residues. Germline values: CDR1 LGHNT, CDR2 FRNRAP. V lost 5 bases and J lost 3, with 16 bases in between. This chain's CDR3 is CASGRHERGDTEAFF. The CDR3 DNA is TGTGCTAGTGGTCGACATGAGCGCGGAGACACTGAAGCTTTCTTT.

The chain links TRBV2 to TRBJ2-1, with 9 bases that match TRBD2. The junction had 26 bases not matched to a gene; V was cut back by 4 bases and J by 4 bases. CDR1 and CDR2 (germline): SNHLY, FYNNEI. This CDR3 spans 22 amino acids. CDR3 bases: TGTGCCAGCAGTGTCACTGGGCTGATAGCGGGGGCCCCCGCTGGAGATTACAATGAGCAGTTCTTC. This gives the protein CASSVTGLIAGAPAGDYNEQFF.

The V and J genes are TRBV9 and TRBJ1-2, with 8 bases matching TRBD1. The germline gives CDR1 SGDLS, CDR2 YYNGEE. V lost 3 bases and J lost 8; bases outside the gene matches: 18. The CDR3 totals 17 residues. The CDR3 spells CASSEGSLQGEGHGYTF. Written as DNA, the CDR3 is TGTGCCAGCAGCGAGGGCAGTCTACAGGGGGAAGGCCACGGCTACACCTTC.

The CDR3 loop is CAIRDPPDTQYF. The CDR3, as DNA: TGTGCCATCCGAGACCCTCCGGATACGCAGTATTTT. The chain carries TRBV7-2 and TRBJ2-3; D unresolved. The CDR3 has 12 residues. The V gene's germline CDR1 is SGHTA and CDR2 FQGNSA. The germline V and J ends were trimmed by 10 bases and 6 bases, with 14 bases remaining between them.

This clone was detected only once. The genes are TRBV6-2 or TRBV6-3 and TRBJ2-7, with D hard to call. Germline loops: CDR1 MNHEY, CDR2 SVGEGT. The CDR3 contains 14 residues. V was trimmed by 2 bases and J by 3 bases, leaving 11 bases between them. CDR3 protein: CASSYRLFDYEQYF. For the CDR3, the DNA is TGTGCCAGCAGTTACAGGTTATTCGACTACGAGCAGTACTTC.

The chain employs TRBV4-1 and TRBJ1-1; 10 bases are shared with TRBD1. Germline V gene lookup returns CDR1 MGHRA and CDR2 YSYEKL. V shed 0 bases and J 6 bases; nucleotides not matched to a gene: 4. This CDR3 has 15 residues. In DNA, the CDR3 is TGCGCCAGCAGCCAAGAGGGACAGGGGAGGGCTGAAGCTTTCTTT. Its protein product is CASSQEGQGRAEAFF.

CDR3 in DNA: TGTGCCAGTACTTACAGTAAAATCTCTGGAAACACCATATATTTT. Protein: CASTYSKISGNTIYF. This chain uses TRBV19 with TRBJ1-3; no firm D call. The CDR3 runs 15 residues. The germline gives CDR1 LNHDA, CDR2 SQIVND (reference sequence). The ends were cut back, 7 bases at V and 0 bases at J, with 13 bases in the middle.

The rearrangement uses TRBV2 and TRBJ1-5; D unresolved. The CDR3 consists of 15 residues. V was clipped by 1 base and J by 2 bases, with 9 bases between them. Germline CDR1 is SNHLY and CDR2 is FYNNEI. The CDR3 nucleotides are TGTGCCAGCAGTGAAGAGTGGATCGGCAATCAGCCCCAGCATTTT. Residues: CASSEEWIGNQPQHF.

CDR3 sequence (DNA): TGTGCCAGCAGCTTAGGCCGGACGACAGGGAACCCTACCTACGAGCAGTACTTC. Encoded protein: CASSLGRTTGNPTYEQYF. V is TRBV11-3 and J is TRBJ2-7, with 7 positions matching TRBD1. This CDR3 contains 18 residues. V was pared by 1 base and J by 2 bases, with 14 bases of the junction left unmatched. CDR1 and CDR2 (germline): SGHNT, YENEEA. The full variable domain, in which reference TRBV11-3 and TRBJ2-7 provide the parts outside the CDR3, is EAGVVQSPRYKIIEKKQPVAFWCNPISGHNTLYWYLQNLGQGPELLIRYENEEAVDDSQLPKDRFSAERLKGVDSTLKIQPAELGDSAVYLCASSLGRTTGNPTYEQYFGPGTRLTVT.

This clone was counted only a few times. This chain links TRBV10-3 with TRBJ1-3; perhaps TRBD1 as D (5 bases). Germline lookup yields CDR1 ENHRY and CDR2 SYGVKD. The CDR3 runs to 16 residues. The V gene lost 2 bases and the J gene lost 0 bases, with 11 bases spanning the gap. DNA of the CDR3: TGTGCCATCAGTGAGACAGGAGAGGTCTCTGGAAACACCATATATTTT. Translating gives CAISETGEVSGNTIYF.

V is TRBV27 and J is TRBJ2-1; no reliable D call. Deletions cut 2 bases from V and 9 bases from J, with 5 bases between. There are 11 residues in the CDR3. Germline V gene sequence: CDR1 MNHEY, CDR2 SMNVEV (reference sequence). This CDR3 reads CASSLTCEQFF. In DNA, the CDR3 is TGTGCCAGCAGTTTAACATGTGAGCAGTTCTTC.

Written as DNA, the CDR3 is TGTGCCAGTCGAGAACCAGGGGGGAGCAATCAGCCCCAGCATTTT. It codes for CASREPGGSNQPQHF. This chain uses TRBV19 with TRBJ1-5; TRBD1 aligns across 7 bases. This CDR3 has 15 residues. Germline loops: CDR1 LNHDA, CDR2 SQIVND (reference sequence). V shed 8 bases and J 1 base; nucleotides not matched to a gene: 8.

CDR3 in amino acids: CASGLVTPGMFLGTNEKLFF. For the CDR3, the DNA is TGTGCTAGTGGTTTGGTAACCCCGGGCATGTTCCTGGGGACTAATGAAAAACTGTTTTTT. The chain couples TRBV12-5 to TRBJ1-4; D gene unclear. The germline CDR1 and CDR2 sequences are LGHNT and FRNRAP. CDR3 length equals 20 residues. Trimming took 0 bases from V and 2 from J, leaving 22 bases between them.

The chain combines TRBV19 with TRBJ1-2; tentative D call: TRBD1 (5 bases). V was shortened by 4 bases and J by 3 bases, with 15 bases between the two germline ends. The germline CDR1 and CDR2 sequences are LNHDA and SQIVND (reference sequence). The CDR3 spans 15 residues. The CDR3 bases are TGTGCCAGTAGTACCCGGGGGGGTGCCTACTATGGCTACACCTTC. This codes for CASSTRGGAYYGYTF.

The rearrangement joins TRBV3-1 (or the pseudogene TRBV3-2) to TRBJ1-4, with D unclear. The germline CDR1 and CDR2 sequences are LGHDT and YNNKEL (reference sequence). Deletions cut 0 bases from V and 8 bases from J, with 4 bases between. This CDR3 is 12 amino acids long. The CDR3 nucleotides read TGTGCCAGCAGCCAAGATACGGAAAAACTGTTTTTT. This encodes CASSQDTEKLFF.

Points on this clone: Relative to the germline gene, one junction end is altered; a read error may explain this. The V and J genes are TRBV13 and TRBJ2-1; 8 nucleotides align to TRBD2. The CDR3 is 15 residues long. Looked up from germline, CDR1 is PRHDT and CDR2 is FYEKMQ (reference sequence). The CDR3 sequence: CASSVGRGEANEQFF. CDR3 nucleotide sequence: TGTGCCAGCAGCGTAGGGCGGGGGGAGGCCAATGAGCAGTTCTTC.

This sequence joins TRBV7-4 and TRBJ1-5; 9 nucleotides align to TRBD1. CDR3 size: 21 residues. Trimming cost V 6 bases and J 1 base; bases outside gene matches: 22. Germline values: CDR1 SGHVT, CDR2 SQSDAQ. DNA of the CDR3: TGTGCCAGCAGTCCAGTTCGAACCGGGACAGGGAGTTTTGGGAGCAATCAGCCCCAGCATTTT. It translates to CASSPVRTGTGSFGSNQPQHF.

V and J are TRBV9 and TRBJ1-2, with 7 bases identical to TRBD1. V trimming: 5 bases; J trimming: 2 bases; junction bases outside the gene matches: 12. Germline CDR1 and CDR2: SGDLS and YYNGEE. The CDR3 spans 16 residues. CDR3 DNA: TGTGCCAGCAGTTCCAGGGCCCTACAGGGGAACTATGGCTACACCTTC. This translates into CASSSRALQGNYGYTF.

This clone was counted a few times. The chain couples TRBV9 to TRBJ2-5; D assignment may be TRBD1 or TRBD2 (6 bases each). The V and J ends lost 1 base and 5 bases respectively, with 12 bases between them. Germline CDR1 is SGDLS and CDR2 is YYNGEE. The CDR3 is 14 residues long. CDR3 nucleotides: TGTGCCAGCAGCGTATCCGGGGGCAGGGAGACCCAGTACTTC. Encoded protein: CASSVSGGRETQYF.

This sequence joins TRBV2 and TRBJ1-2; 8 bases fit TRBD1. The ends lost 9 bases at V and 0 bases at J; junction bases unmatched: 30. The CDR3 totals 22 residues. CDR1 is SNHLY and CDR2 is FYNNEI in the germline V gene. This chain's CDR3 is CARGAGGSIADPAYVANYGYTF. The CDR3 DNA reads TGTGCCAGGGGGGCAGGGGGCTCGATTGCCGACCCCGCTTATGTAGCTAACTATGGCTACACCTTC.

V is TRBV5-1 and J is TRBJ2-2; TRBD1 or TRBD2 may be the D gene (5 bases each). V lost 2 bases to trimming and J lost 8 bases, with 16 bases between them. There are 15 residues in the CDR3. Germline V gives CDR1 SGHRS, CDR2 YFSETQ. This CDR3 reads CASSFRGTSLGELFF. CDR3 sequence (DNA): TGCGCCAGCAGCTTTAGAGGGACCAGCTTAGGGGAGCTGTTTTTT.

The chain is built from TRBV10-2 and TRBJ1-6, with a possible D match to TRBD1 (6 bases). The CDR3 contains 14 residues. Trimming took 10 bases from V and 0 from J, leaving 10 bases between them. Germline values: CDR1 WSHSY, CDR2 SAAADI. This CDR3 reads CATSDSSYNSPLHF. DNA of the CDR3: TGCGCCACCTCGGACAGCTCCTATAATTCACCCCTCCACTTT.